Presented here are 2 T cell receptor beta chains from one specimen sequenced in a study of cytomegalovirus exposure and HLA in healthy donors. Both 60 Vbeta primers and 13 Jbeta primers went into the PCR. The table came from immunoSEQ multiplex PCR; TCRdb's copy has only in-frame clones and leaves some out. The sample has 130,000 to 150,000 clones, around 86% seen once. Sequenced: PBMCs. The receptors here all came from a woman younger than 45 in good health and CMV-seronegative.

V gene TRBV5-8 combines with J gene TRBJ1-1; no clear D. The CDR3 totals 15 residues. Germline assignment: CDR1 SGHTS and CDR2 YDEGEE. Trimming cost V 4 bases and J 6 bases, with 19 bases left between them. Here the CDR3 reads CASSPTAGYWAEAFF. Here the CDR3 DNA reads TGTGCCAGCAGCCCTACGGCAGGCTACTGGGCTGAAGCTTTCTTT. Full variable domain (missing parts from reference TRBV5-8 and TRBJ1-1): EAGVTQSPTHLIKTRGQQATLRCSPISGHTSVYWYQQALGLGLQFLLWYDEGEERNRGNFPPRFSGRQFPNYSSELNVNALELEDSALYLCASSPTAGYWAEAFFGQGTRLTVV.

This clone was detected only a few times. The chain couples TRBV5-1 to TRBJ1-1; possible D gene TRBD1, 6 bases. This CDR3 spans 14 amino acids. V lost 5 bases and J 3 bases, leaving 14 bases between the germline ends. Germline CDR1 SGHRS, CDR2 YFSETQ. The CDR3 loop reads CASSSGQRDTEAFF. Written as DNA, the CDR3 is TGCGCCAGCAGTTCTGGACAGCGAGACACTGAAGCTTTCTTT.